The 24 T cell receptor beta chains below come from one sample, sequenced in a study of blood T cell repertoires in COVID-19. Generated by immunoSEQ multiplex PCR, the TCRdb table keeps only in-frame clones and is missing some. The table records 55,000 to 65,000 clones, 88% of them present only once. The sequenced material came from peripheral blood. The receptors originated from a man aged 60 to 75 with acute or convalescent COVID-19.

This clone is classed as medium-sized. Here the CDR3 reads CASSPNRGRDSNEKLFF. CDR3 DNA: TGTGCCAGCAGCCCTAACAGGGGGCGGGACTCTAATGAAAAACTGTTTTTT. This chain joins TRBV27 and TRBJ1-4, with 9 bases that match TRBD1. This CDR3 has 17 amino acids. Germline values: CDR1 MNHEY, CDR2 SMNVEV (reference sequence). With V trimmed by 6 bases and J by 3 bases, 11 bases remained unmatched.

This clone was detected once. The genes are TRBV11-2 and TRBJ2-3; possible D gene TRBD1, 5 bases. Germline CDR1 is SGHAT and CDR2 is FQNNGV. Deletions cut 5 bases from V and 9 bases from J, with 12 bases between. The CDR3 loop spans 12 amino acids. CDR3 coding DNA: TGTGCCAGCAGCACCCGACAGTTGACGCAGTATTTT. Its protein product is CASSTRQLTQYF. Variable domain in full (rest from reference TRBV11-2 and TRBJ2-3): EAGVAQSPRYKIIEKRQSVAFWCNPISGHATLYWYQQILGQGPKLLIQFQNNGVVDDSQLPKDRFSAERLKGVDSTLKIQPAKLEDSAVYLCASSTRQLTQYFGPGTRLTVL.

The rearrangement uses TRBV10-1 and TRBJ2-5; D is ambiguous. Trimming removed 2 bases at V and 3 bases at J, with 7 bases between. Germline CDR1 WNHNN, CDR2 SYGVQD (reference sequence). The CDR3 extends over 13 amino acids. CDR3 in DNA: TGCGCCAGCAGTGAGAGCGCGGAAGAGACCCAGTACTTC. Amino acid sequence: CASSESAEETQYF.

The CDR3 DNA is TGTGCCAGCATGCGACTAGCGGGAGGGGGCTACAATGAGCAGTTCTTC. Translated: CASMRLAGGGYNEQFF. The rearrangement links TRBV3-1 (or the pseudogene TRBV3-2) to TRBJ2-1; the match to TRBD2 covers 14 bases. V gave up 7 bases and J gave up 3 bases; unmatched junction bases: 5. The CDR3 has 16 residues. Germline V gene sequence: CDR1 LGHDT, CDR2 YNNKEL (reference sequence).

This rearrangement joins TRBV27 to TRBJ2-6; perhaps TRBD1 as D (5 bases). This CDR3 contains 15 residues. The V gene's germline CDR1 is MNHEY and CDR2 SMNVEV (reference sequence). Trimming cost V 5 bases and J 4 bases, with 12 bases left between them. CDR3 sequence reads: CASSTTRAGANVLTF. For the CDR3, the DNA is TGTGCCAGCAGTACCACCAGGGCAGGGGCCAACGTCCTGACTTTC.

This chain joins TRBV21-1 and TRBJ2-2; no check of the table's D call, TRBD2, against the DNA was made. TRBV21-1 is an annotated pseudogene. This CDR3 is 15 amino acids long. This chain's CDR3 is CASSKGEVREGELFF. The CDR3 DNA reads as TGTGCCAGCAGCAAAGGCGAGGTTCGGGAAGGGGAGCTGTTTTTT.

The chain couples TRBV25-1 to TRBJ2-7; D is perhaps TRBD2 (6 bases). The CDR3 has 14 residues. Germline CDR1 MGHDK, CDR2 SYGVNS. V lost 6 bases, J lost 1 base, and 13 bases lay in between. DNA for the CDR3: TGTGCCAGCAGGCGGGCGGGAAGGTCCTACGAGCAGTACTTC. Translating gives CASRRAGRSYEQYF.

DNA of the CDR3: TGCGCCAGCAGCCATGCACTAGCGGGGGCCCTAATGAGCTCCTACAATGAGCAGTTCTTC. Protein product: CASSHALAGALMSSYNEQFF. The V call is TRBV4-1, the J call TRBJ2-1, with 11 nucleotides matching TRBD2. V was pared by 3 bases and J by 0 bases, with 13 bases of the junction left unmatched. Germline V gene sequence: CDR1 MGHRA, CDR2 YSYEKL. The CDR3 is 20 amino acids.

This clone was seen more than once but under ten times. The genes are TRBV11-2 and TRBJ1-3, with TRBD1 matching over 8 bases. The V and J ends lost 4 bases and 3 bases, in that order; junction bases with no gene match: 5. The CDR3 is made up of 15 amino acids. CDR1 is SGHAT and CDR2 is FQNNGV in the germline V gene. DNA for the CDR3: TGTGCCAGCAGCTCTTCAGGGGGCTATGGAAACACCATATATTTT. Encoded protein: CASSSSGGYGNTIYF.

V and J are TRBV28 and TRBJ1-1; 8 bases are shared with TRBD1. Germline CDR1 is MDHEN and CDR2 is SYDVKM. The CDR3 is made up of 14 amino acids. V gave up 6 bases and J gave up 1 base; unmatched junction bases: 4. The CDR3 coding sequence is TGTGCCAGCAGACGACAGGGGACGAACACTGAAGCTTTCTTT. Protein product: CASRRQGTNTEAFF. The whole variable domain, filled in from reference TRBV28 and TRBJ1-1, reads DVKVTQSSRYLVKRTGEKVFLECVQDMDHENMFWYRQDPGLGLRLIYFSYDVKMKEKGDIPEGYSVSREKKERFSLILESASTNQTSMYLCASRRQGTNTEAFFGQGTRLTVV.

The V gene is TRBV30, the J gene TRBJ1-1, with a tentative D call TRBD1 (5 bases). The V end lost 0 bases, the J end lost 4 bases, and 15 bases lay between the germline ends. Per the germline V gene, CDR1 is GTSNPN and CDR2 is SVGIG (reference sequence). The length of the CDR3 is 15 residues. The CDR3 region has the DNA TGTGCCTGGAGTGTAATCAGGGTTTTCCCCACTGAAGCTTTCTTT. Residues: CAWSVIRVFPTEAFF.

V is TRBV2 and J is TRBJ2-2, with D perhaps TRBD2 (6 bases). The V gene's germline CDR1 is SNHLY and CDR2 FYNNEI. The CDR3 totals 13 residues. V lost 8 bases to trimming and J lost 6 bases, with 13 bases between them. The CDR3 is CASGPDYSGELFF. For the CDR3, the DNA is TGTGCCAGCGGCCCGGACTACTCCGGGGAGCTGTTTTTT.

V is TRBV6-5 and J is TRBJ2-3, with TRBD2 matching 9 bases. CDR3 size: 16 residues. J lost 4 bases, V lost 0 bases, and 5 bases had no gene match. CDR1 and CDR2 from the germline V gene are MNHEY and SVGAGI. CDR3 coding DNA: TGTGCCAGCAGTTACTCGGCTAGCGGGATTTCAGATACGCAGTATTTT. Translated: CASSYSASGISDTQYF.

This clone was counted once. The chain has TRBV28 and TRBJ2-7, with 7 bases fitting TRBD2. The V gene's germline CDR1 is MDHEN and CDR2 SYDVKM. Trimming at V came to 3 bases and at J to 0 bases, leaving 11 bases not matched to a gene. The CDR3 extends over 17 amino acids. The CDR3 coding sequence is TGTGCCAGCAGTTTCCCCCCATCTAGCGGAAACTCCTACGAGCAGTACTTC. Protein product: CASSFPPSSGNSYEQYF.

The gene calls are TRBV29-1 and TRBJ2-7, with 12 positions matching TRBD2. This CDR3 has 15 amino acids. The germline gives CDR1 SQVTM, CDR2 ANQGSEA. J gave up 3 bases and V 1 base, and 4 bases lay outside the gene matches. The chain's CDR3 is CSVEGTSGIIYEQYF. The CDR3 DNA follows: TGCAGCGTTGAAGGGACTAGCGGGATAATCTACGAGCAGTACTTC.

The rearrangement joins TRBV7-3 to TRBJ1-1, with D perhaps TRBD1 (5 bases). Per germline, CDR1 SGHTA and CDR2 FQGTGA. V shed 3 bases and J shed 0 bases, with 5 bases lying between them. The CDR3 length is 13 residues. The CDR3 spells CASSLTVNTEAFF. The CDR3 DNA sequence: TGTGCCAGCAGCTTGACAGTGAACACTGAAGCTTTCTTT.

The chain uses TRBV7-3 and TRBJ1-6; 8 bases line up with TRBD1. The CDR3 is made up of 14 amino acids. Germline V gene sequence: CDR1 SGHTA, CDR2 FQGTGA. V lost 5 bases and J lost 10; bases outside the gene matches: 7. CDR3 nucleotide sequence: TGTGCCAGCAGCCCAGGGGGCGGAGGATCACCCCTCCACTTT. Its protein is CASSPGGGGSPLHF. Using reference TRBV7-3 and TRBJ1-6 for the parts outside the CDR3, the full variable domain is GAGVSQTPSNKVTEKGKYVELRCDPISGHTALYWYRQSLGQGPEFLIYFQGTGAADDSGLPNDRFFAVRPEGSVSTLKIQRTERGDSAVYLCASSPGGGGSPLHFGNGTRLTVT.

This sequence joins TRBV4-1 and TRBJ1-5; TRBD1 aligns across 7 bases. The V and J ends lost 4 bases and 1 base, in that order; junction bases with no gene match: 16. Per germline, CDR1 MGHRA and CDR2 YSYEKL. The CDR3 covers 19 residues. The CDR3 DNA is TGCGCCAGCAGCCCTCACCCAAACAGGGGCGGGGGGAGCAATCAGCCCCAGCATTTT. As protein: CASSPHPNRGGGSNQPQHF.

In its sample, this clone was seen once. This chain links TRBV3-1 (or the pseudogene TRBV3-2) with TRBJ1-4, with TRBD1 identical over 8 bases. Unmatched junction bases numbered 6, after V lost 5 bases and J lost 7 bases. The CDR3 runs 14 residues. Looked up from germline, CDR1 is LGHDT and CDR2 is YNNKEL (reference sequence). The CDR3 spells CASSAQTGVEKLFF. The CDR3, as DNA: TGTGCCAGCAGCGCGCAGACAGGGGTTGAAAAACTGTTTTTT.

The chain joins TRBV10-3 to TRBJ2-7, with TRBD1 matching 10 bases. CDR3 length equals 14 residues. The germline V gene encodes CDR1 ENHRY and CDR2 SYGVKD. Germline trimming cut 8 bases from V and 6 bases from J; bases unmatched to any gene: 10. The CDR3 spells CAIGPGTGAPEQYF. CDR3 in DNA: TGTGCCATCGGACCCGGGACAGGGGCTCCCGAGCAGTACTTC.

V gene TRBV6-5 combines with J gene TRBJ2-2; D is possibly TRBD2 (6 bases). The CDR3 has 15 amino acids. With 6 bases removed from V and 2 bases from J, the gap between germline ends came to 13 bases. CDR1 is MNHEY and CDR2 is SVGAGI in the germline V gene. CDR3 loop: CASSRGLFNTGELFF. DNA for the CDR3: TGTGCCAGCAGCCGGGGGTTGTTTAACACCGGGGAGCTGTTTTTT.

V and J are TRBV24-1 and TRBJ2-2; 9 bases align to TRBD2. V lost 4 bases and J lost 3; bases outside the gene matches: 8. The CDR3 loop spans 17 amino acids. CDR1 KGHDR and CDR2 SFDVKD come from the germline V gene. CDR3 residues: CATSDLSGSTHTGELFF. The CDR3 DNA sequence: TGTGCCACCAGTGACCTTAGCGGGAGCACGCACACCGGGGAGCTGTTTTTT.

The chain combines TRBV28 with TRBJ2-4, with 15 bases that match TRBD2. This CDR3 has 19 residues. After removal of 2 bases from V and 5 bases from J, the junction contained 10 bases not matched to a gene. The germline V gene has CDR1 MDHEN and CDR2 SYDVKM. CDR3 region: CASSLRGGLAGGSQNIQYF. CDR3 in DNA: TGTGCCAGCAGTTTAAGGGGGGGACTAGCGGGAGGATCGCAAAACATTCAGTACTTC.

The rearrangement links TRBV6-5 to TRBJ2-5, with 7 bases fitting TRBD2. The CDR3 covers 13 residues. V lost 5 bases to trimming and J lost 5 bases; unmatched junction nucleotides: 5. Germline V gene lookup returns CDR1 MNHEY and CDR2 SVGAGI. The chain's CDR3 is CASSRWEGETQYF. CDR3 DNA: TGTGCCAGCAGTAGGTGGGAGGGGGAGACCCAGTACTTC.